The sequence of this TCR beta chain was determined in a study of blood T cell repertoires in COVID-19. This CDR3 contains 13 residues. Between the trimmed V and J ends, which lost 4 bases and 7 bases, there was a span of 8 bases. Measured with immunoSEQ multiplex PCR; TCRdb has only the in-frame clones, and not every one. The top ten clones hold around 1.8% of a sample with 350,000 to 550,000 clones, around nine tenths of them seen once. Sequences were obtained from PBMCs or T cells enriched from blood (not recorded which). This TCR derives from a woman between 18 and 29 years old with acute COVID-19. J is TRBJ1-6 and V is TRBV12-3 or TRBV12-4, with TRBD1 as a possible D gene (6 bases). The CDR3 DNA is TGTGCCAGCAGTTGGACAGTCAATTCACCCCTCCACTTT. It encodes CASSWTVNSPLHF.